At least ten counts were recorded for the clone carrying this TCR beta chain. What it binds is not known. Time point defined: newly diagnosed GD, antithyroid drugs for less than 3 months. With RNA extracted from PBMCs as input, the TCR library was made. To make TCR beta libraries, researchers used iRepertoire HTBI primers and Arm-PCR of CDR3 regions. TCRdb processed the multiplex PCR reads anew with MiXCR; each CDR3 protein has one entry. Of about 620,000 distinct CDR3 sequences detected, 15% to 20% appear once; the ten largest clones hold 15% to 20%. This specimen belongs to a study of regulatory T cells in long-lasting Graves disease. Deletions cut 7 bases from V and 1 base from J, with 11 bases between. Looked up from germline, CDR1 is MNHEY and CDR2 is SMNVEV (reference sequence). The CDR3 is 13 residues long. Overall study results and limits: Persistent disease exhibited a predilection for TRBV28, TRBJ1-2 and TRBJ2-5.

The sample was also reused in another study, on T cells in Graves' hyperthyroidism and ophthalmopathy.

The gene calls are TRBV27 and TRBJ2-7; the D is unclear. The source is a woman aged 25 to 39 with Graves disease. This specimen was peripheral blood mononuclear cells (PBMCs), taken at new diagnosis, from a patient treated with antithyroid drugs. The DNA for the CDR3 is TGTGCCAGCAACCGGGCCGATTCCTACGAGCAGTACTTC. It translates to CASNRADSYEQYF.